This TCR beta chain comes out of a study of T cell responses to AZD1222 COVID-19 vaccine. V gave up 1 base and J gave up 4 bases; unmatched junction bases: 3. CDR1 and CDR2 (germline): MGHRA, YSYEKL. CDR3 size: 16 residues. Study outcomes and limitations: Clonal diversity may have been underestimated, and the donors were mostly white British, with more females than males. Researchers took repertoire samples only after the peak T cell response had come.

The repertoire was sequenced with immunoSEQ multiplex PCR; TCRdb's copy has only in-frame clones and lacks some. The table shows 95,000 to 100,000 clones, with approximately 86% occurring only once. As concerns this clone: What it binds is unknown.

The J gene is TRBJ1-4, the V gene TRBV4-1; 10 nucleotides agree with TRBD1. The clonotype comes from an adult in good health. Sequencing was performed on peripheral blood, taken on day 0 of AZD1222 vaccination. The CDR3 region is CASSQVGDRGNEKLFF. Written as DNA, the CDR3 is TGCGCCAGCAGCCAAGTAGGGGACAGGGGTAATGAAAAACTGTTTTTT.